This T cell receptor beta chain was obtained from a study of T cells in Graves' hyperthyroidism and ophthalmopathy. Amplified TCR beta CDR3 regions came from RNA transcripts. The study used the HTBI primer set for a first-round RT-PCR of the TCR CDR3. TCRdb reprocessed the multiplex PCR reads via MiXCR and lists one record per CDR3 protein. The data show hundreds of thousands of distinct CDR3 sequences, 20% to 30% seen once. Exclusion of patients followed from uncontrolled infection, other autoimmune disease, pregnancy or lactation. Thyroid ultrasound, orbital computed tomography, clinical symptoms, and serum thyroxine and TRAb underpinned diagnoses. Fresh 10 ml peripheral blood yielded PBMCs. Regarding the study as a whole: Appearing also in blood were most of the thyroid clonotypes expanded above 0.001.

The CDR3 has 16 residues. Germline assignment: CDR1 SGHAT and CDR2 FQNNGV. V dropped 0 bases and J dropped 4 bases, with 15 bases sitting between them. This clonotype was counted only a few times. What it binds is unknown. Input material: blood. This receptor was identified in a man aged 50 or older with Graves' hyperthyroidism. V usage is TRBV11-2 and J usage is TRBJ1-2; weak D call: TRBD1 (6 bases). The CDR3 region is CASSLDLDRTRYGYTF. The CDR3 region has the DNA TGTGCCAGCAGCTTAGACCTAGACAGGACGCGCTATGGCTACACCTTC.